This is a list of T cell receptor beta chains from one sample in a study of shared clonotypes between healthy human individuals. Clones were sequenced by immunoSEQ multiplex PCR, and TCRdb holds only the in-frame ones, with some missing. Of 550,000 to 800,000 clones listed, less than 85% are singletons. The sequenced sample was memory CD4+ T cells sorted from blood. The receptors stem from a woman in her 30s in good health. The CDR3 runs from the conserved cysteine through the conserved F or W. D genes are given only for firm matches. Not every row has a clone size; where given, it reads once, few, many or a size class.

v_gene	d_gene	j_gene	abundance	CDR3nt	CDR3aa
TRBV29-1	NA	TRBJ2-7	NA	TGCAGCGTCCCGGGACGGAGCTCCTACGAGCAGTACTTC	CSVPGRSSYEQYF
TRBV18	NA	TRBJ1-1	few	TGTGCCAGCTCACCACAAGGCAGGGACATTGGTGAAGCTTTCTTT	CASSPQGRDIGEAFF
TRBV5-4	TRBD2	TRBJ2-7	NA	TGTGCCAGCAGCTTCCAAGAGGGTAGCGGGAACTCCGAGCAGTACTTC	CASSFQEGSGNSEQYF
TRBV27	NA	TRBJ2-7	NA	TGTGCCAGCACTCGACAAGGCTCCTACGAGCAGTACTTC	CASTRQGSYEQYF
TRBV7-9	TRBD2	TRBJ2-1	NA	TGTGCCAGCAGCGCCCGAGCTAGCGGGAGTTACAATGAGCAGTTCTTC	CASSARASGSYNEQFF
TRBV5-1	TRBD2	TRBJ2-5	NA	TGCGCCAGCAGCTTGGCGGGACTAGCGGGAGGGCGAGAGACCCAGTACTTC	CASSLAGLAGGRETQYF
TRBV28	NA	TRBJ1-5	NA	TGTGCCAGCAGCAATCGGGGACTCTCACGGAGCAATCAGCCCCAGCATTTT	CASSNRGLSRSNQPQHF
TRBV2	NA	TRBJ1-4	NA	TGTGCCAGCAGGGCAACATATGCAACTAATGAAAAACTGTTTTTT	CASRATYATNEKLFF
TRBV10-1	NA	TRBJ2-2	NA	TGCGCCAGCAGTGGGGGGGCCGGGGAGCTGTTTTTT	CASSGGAGELFF
TRBV6-4	NA	TRBJ1-1	NA	TGTGCCAGCAGGGGGTCAGGCCCTGAAGCTTTCTTT	CASRGSGPEAFF
TRBV7-9	NA	TRBJ1-1	NA	TGTGCCAGCAGCTTAGGGCGGGGTGCGGGGTCCACTGAAGCTTTCTTT	CASSLGRGAGSTEAFF
TRBV5-1	NA	TRBJ2-1	few	TGCGCCAGCAGCCTGGATTACTCCTACAATGAGCAGTTCTTC	CASSLDYSYNEQFF
TRBV30	TRBD2	TRBJ2-5	NA	TGTGCCTGGAAACTAGCGTGGGAGACCCAGTACTTC	CAWKLAWETQYF
TRBV2	NA	TRBJ1-5	NA	TGTGCCAGCAGTGGCTGGACAACAGATCAGCCCCAGCATTTT	CASSGWTTDQPQHF
TRBV11-2	NA	TRBJ1-1	NA	TGTGCCAGCAGCTTATTGGGGGGAAACACTGAAGCTTTCTTT	CASSLLGGNTEAFF
TRBV5-1	NA	TRBJ2-7	NA	TGCGCCAGCAGCTTAGCCCCCTTTGGGACCGCGAGCTCCTACGAGCAGTACTTC	CASSLAPFGTASSYEQYF
TRBV6-1	TRBD1	TRBJ1-5	NA	TGTGCCAGCAGTGATGACAGGGCCAGAAATCAGCCCCAGCATTTT	CASSDDRARNQPQHF
TRBV30	NA	TRBJ2-1	NA	TGTGCCTGGACCCCCGGGGGTGGATCTTTCAATGAGCAGTTCTTC	CAWTPGGGSFNEQFF
TRBV5-1	NA	TRBJ2-7	few	TGCGCCAGCAGCTTGGGGCAGGGTTACTACGAGCAGTACTTC	CASSLGQGYYEQYF
TRBV5-1	TRBD1	TRBJ1-5	NA	TGCGCCAGCAGCTTTGGGACAGGGAATCAGCCCCAGCATTTT	CASSFGTGNQPQHF
TRBV15	TRBD2	TRBJ2-5	once	TGTGCCACCAGCAGAGTGGGACTAGCGGGAGTGGAGACCCAGTACTTC	CATSRVGLAGVETQYF
TRBV6-5	TRBD1	TRBJ2-7	NA	TGTGCCAGCAGGGACCTAACAGGGGACTACGAGCAGTACTTC	CASRDLTGDYEQYF
TRBV27	NA	TRBJ2-3	NA	TGTGCCAGCAGTTTACTATCGCGCACAGATACGCAGTATTTT	CASSLLSRTDTQYF
TRBV5-4	NA	TRBJ1-1	once	TGTGCCAGCAGCTTGGCCGGGGCCGGGAAATTCGCTGAAGCTTTCTTT	CASSLAGAGKFAEAFF
TRBV10-3	TRBD2	TRBJ2-1	once	TGTGCCATCAGTGAGTCTGGCGGGAGGACTCTCAATGAGCAGTTCTTC	CAISESGGRTLNEQFF
TRBV5-1	TRBD1	TRBJ1-2	NA	TGCGCCAGCAGTCTGGACCTTAACAGGGGGCATGGCTACACCTTC	CASSLDLNRGHGYTF
TRBV10-3	TRBD1	TRBJ2-1	NA	TGTGCCATCAGTTGGACAGGGGATAGAAGTGAGCAGTTCTTC	CAISWTGDRSEQFF
TRBV2	NA	TRBJ1-5	NA	TGTGCCAGCACCTGGACGGAGAATCAGCCCCAGCATTTT	CASTWTENQPQHF
TRBV5-1	NA	TRBJ2-5	few	TGCGCCAGCGGTTTGTCGCGCTCGGGAAGGGAGACCCAGTACTTC	CASGLSRSGRETQYF
TRBV5-1	TRBD1	TRBJ2-3	NA	TGCGCCAGCAGCCTAGGGACAGGAGGAGATACGCAGTATTTT	CASSLGTGGDTQYF
TRBV30	NA	TRBJ1-5	NA	TGTGCCTGGAGTGTATCAGGGCAGAGCAATCAGCCCCAGCATTTT	CAWSVSGQSNQPQHF
TRBV2	NA	TRBJ2-5	NA	TGTGCCAGCAGCTCGGTGGATACTCTCCTTCAAGAGACCCAGTACTTC	CASSSVDTLLQETQYF